This TCR beta chain was identified in a study of response to subunit inactivated influenza vaccine. Broader study findings: T cells newly recruited by each seasonal influenza vaccination are few, the authors suggested.

CDR1 is SGHKS and CDR2 is YYEKEE in the germline V gene (reference sequence). The CDR3 sequence is 15 residues long. The V and J ends lost 5 bases and 7 bases respectively, with 21 bases between them. About this clonotype itself: Its antigen is currently unknown.

A single record per CDR3 protein comes from TCRdb applying MiXCR to the RT-PCR reads. In the table there are 290,000 or so distinct CDR3 sequences, 20% to 25% of which are singletons. This TCR was recovered from a man aged 50 to 75 who received an inactivated influenza vaccine. The material was PBMCs from blood, obtained less than 22 months after vaccination. The V and J genes are TRBV5-5 and TRBJ1-2; D not certain. This chain's CDR3 is CASRDGEAAVAGYTF. Written as DNA, the CDR3 is TGTGCCAGCAGGGACGGAGAAGCGGCAGTAGCTGGCTACACCTTC.